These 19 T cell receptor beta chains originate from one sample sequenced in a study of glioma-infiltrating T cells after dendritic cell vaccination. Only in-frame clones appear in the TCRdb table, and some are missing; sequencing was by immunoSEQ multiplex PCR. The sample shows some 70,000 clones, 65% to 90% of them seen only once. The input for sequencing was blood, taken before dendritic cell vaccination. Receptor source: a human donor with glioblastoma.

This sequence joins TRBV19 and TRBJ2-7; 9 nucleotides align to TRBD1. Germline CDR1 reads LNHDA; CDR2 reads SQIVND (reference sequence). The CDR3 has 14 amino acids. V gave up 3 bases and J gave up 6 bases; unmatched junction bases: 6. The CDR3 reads CASSMGGQGIEQYF. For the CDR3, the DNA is TGTGCCAGTAGTATGGGGGGACAGGGAATCGAGCAGTACTTC.

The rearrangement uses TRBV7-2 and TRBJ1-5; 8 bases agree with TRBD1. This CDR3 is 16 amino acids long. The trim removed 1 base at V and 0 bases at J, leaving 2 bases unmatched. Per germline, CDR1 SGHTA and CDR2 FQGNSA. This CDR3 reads CASSLVTGDSNQPQHF. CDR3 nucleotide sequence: TGTGCCAGCAGCTTAGTGACAGGGGATAGCAATCAGCCCCAGCATTTT.

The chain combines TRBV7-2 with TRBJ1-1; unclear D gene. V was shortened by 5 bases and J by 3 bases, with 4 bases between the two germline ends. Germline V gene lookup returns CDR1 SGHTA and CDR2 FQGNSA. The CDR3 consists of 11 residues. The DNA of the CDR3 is TGTGCCAGCAGCACTGACACTGAAGCTTTCTTT. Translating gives CASSTDTEAFF.

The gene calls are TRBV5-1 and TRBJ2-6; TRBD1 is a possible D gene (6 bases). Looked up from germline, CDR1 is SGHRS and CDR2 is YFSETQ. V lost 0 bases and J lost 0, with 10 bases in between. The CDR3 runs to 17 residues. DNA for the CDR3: TGCGCCAGCAGCTTGGAGGGACATTCCTCTGGGGCCAACGTCCTGACTTTC. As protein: CASSLEGHSSGANVLTF.

The CDR3 spells CASSSETGSGNTIYF. CDR3 sequence (DNA): TGTGCCAGCTCATCAGAGACAGGCTCTGGAAACACCATATATTTT. The J gene is TRBJ1-3, the V gene TRBV18; a possible D gene is TRBD1 (6 bases). CDR1 and CDR2 (germline): KGHSH, LQKENI. V gave up 5 bases and J gave up 0 bases, with 11 bases separating them. The CDR3 is 15 residues long.

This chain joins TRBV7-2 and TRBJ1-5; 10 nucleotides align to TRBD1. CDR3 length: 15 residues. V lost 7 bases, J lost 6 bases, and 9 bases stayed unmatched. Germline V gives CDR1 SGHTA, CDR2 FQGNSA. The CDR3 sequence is CASTLGTGVSQPQHF. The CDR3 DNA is TGTGCCAGCACCCTCGGGACAGGGGTGAGTCAGCCCCAGCATTTT.

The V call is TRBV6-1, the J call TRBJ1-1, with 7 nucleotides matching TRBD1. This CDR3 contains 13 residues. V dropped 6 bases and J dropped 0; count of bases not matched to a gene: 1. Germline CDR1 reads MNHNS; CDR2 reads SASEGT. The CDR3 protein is CASRQGLNTEAFF. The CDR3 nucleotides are TGTGCCAGCAGACAGGGGTTGAACACTGAAGCTTTCTTT.

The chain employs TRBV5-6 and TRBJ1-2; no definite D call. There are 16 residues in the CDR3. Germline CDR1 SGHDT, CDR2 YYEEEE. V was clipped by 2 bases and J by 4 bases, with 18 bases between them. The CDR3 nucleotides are TGTGCCAGCAGCTTCTCCGGGAACCGCCGGCCCTATGGCTACACCTTC. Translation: CASSFSGNRRPYGYTF.

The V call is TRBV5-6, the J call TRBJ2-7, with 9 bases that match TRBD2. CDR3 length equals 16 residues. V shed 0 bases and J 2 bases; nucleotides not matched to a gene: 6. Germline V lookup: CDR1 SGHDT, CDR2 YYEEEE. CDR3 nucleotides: TGTGCCAGCAGCTTGGGGGGTCTAGCGGGAACCTACGAGCAGTACTTC. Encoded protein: CASSLGGLAGTYEQYF.

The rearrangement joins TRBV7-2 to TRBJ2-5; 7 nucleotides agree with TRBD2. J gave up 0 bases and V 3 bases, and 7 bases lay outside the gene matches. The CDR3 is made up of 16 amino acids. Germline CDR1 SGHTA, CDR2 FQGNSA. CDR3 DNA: TGTGCCAGCAGCTTCGTCGGGGGGACCGACCAAGAGACCCAGTACTTC. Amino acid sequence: CASSFVGGTDQETQYF.

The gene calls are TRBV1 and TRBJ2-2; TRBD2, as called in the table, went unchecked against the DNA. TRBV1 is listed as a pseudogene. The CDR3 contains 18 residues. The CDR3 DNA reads TGCACCAGCACGGGACTAGCGGGAACAAACCAGGACACCGGGGAGCTGTTTTTT. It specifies CTSTGLAGTNQDTGELFF.

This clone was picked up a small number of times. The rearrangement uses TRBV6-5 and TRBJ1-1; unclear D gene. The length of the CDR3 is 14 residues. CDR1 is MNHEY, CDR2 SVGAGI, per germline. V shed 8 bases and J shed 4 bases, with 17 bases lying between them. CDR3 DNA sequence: TGTGCCAGCTGTACCCCAAGCACGGGCACTGAAGCTTTCTTT. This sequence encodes CASCTPSTGTEAFF.

In DNA form, the CDR3 reads TGTGCCAGCAGGAGACAGGGGTTAAGCACAGATACGCAGTATTTT. Translation gives CASRRQGLSTDTQYF. This chain uses TRBV27 with TRBJ2-3, with 8 bases fitting TRBD1. V shed 6 bases, J shed 0 bases, and the junction held 5 bases outside the gene matches. The CDR3 is 15 amino acids. Germline V CDR1 and CDR2: MNHEY, SMNVEV (reference sequence).

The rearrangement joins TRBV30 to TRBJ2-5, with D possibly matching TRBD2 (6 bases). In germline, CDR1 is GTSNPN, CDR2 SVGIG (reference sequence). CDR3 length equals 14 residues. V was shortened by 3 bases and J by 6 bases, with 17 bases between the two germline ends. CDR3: CAWRAGTALQTQYF. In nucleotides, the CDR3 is TGTGCCTGGAGGGCCGGGACTGCCTTGCAGACCCAGTACTTC.

The CDR3 bases are TGTGCCAGCAGCGCAGGGGCCGTTGGTACTGAAGCTTTCTTT. This translates into CASSAGAVGTEAFF. The chain uses TRBV4-2 and TRBJ1-1; possibly TRBD1 for D (6 bases). V dropped 5 bases and J dropped 5 bases, with 15 bases sitting between them. CDR3 size: 14 residues. Germline CDR1 is LGHNA and CDR2 is YNFKEQ.

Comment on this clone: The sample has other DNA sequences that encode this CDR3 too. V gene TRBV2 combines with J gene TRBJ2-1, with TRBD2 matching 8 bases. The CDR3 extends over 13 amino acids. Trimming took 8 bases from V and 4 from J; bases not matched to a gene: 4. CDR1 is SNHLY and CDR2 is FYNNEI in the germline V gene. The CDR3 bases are TGTGCCAGCCGCACTAGCGGTTACAATGAGCAGTTCTTC. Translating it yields CASRTSGYNEQFF.

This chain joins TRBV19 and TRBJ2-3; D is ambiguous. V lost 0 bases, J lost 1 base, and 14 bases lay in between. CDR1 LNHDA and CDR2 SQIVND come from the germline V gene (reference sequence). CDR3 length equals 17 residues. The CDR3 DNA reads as TGTGCCAGTAGTATAGATCTAGAGCCGGATGGCACAGATACGCAGTATTTT. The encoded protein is CASSIDLEPDGTDTQYF.

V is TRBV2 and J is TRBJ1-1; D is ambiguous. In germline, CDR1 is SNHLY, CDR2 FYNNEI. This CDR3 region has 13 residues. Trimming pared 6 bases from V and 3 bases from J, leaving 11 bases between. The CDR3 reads CASSPDTDTEAFF. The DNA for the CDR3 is TGTGCCAGCAGCCCTGACACCGACACTGAAGCTTTCTTT.

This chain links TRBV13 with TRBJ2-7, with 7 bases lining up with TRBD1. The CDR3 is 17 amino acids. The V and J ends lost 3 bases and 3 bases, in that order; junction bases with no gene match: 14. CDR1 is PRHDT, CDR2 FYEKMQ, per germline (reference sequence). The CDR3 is CASSFTRLPGQNYEQYF. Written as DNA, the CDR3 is TGTGCCAGCAGCTTTACCCGGTTACCGGGACAGAACTACGAGCAGTACTTC.